Given below is one T cell receptor beta chain in context. Its antigen is not known. This beta chain turned up in a library designed for alpha chains; as an off-target read, its abundance says little. One entry per CDR3 protein, called by TCRdb with MiXCR from the 5' RACE reads. The sample shows over 6,500 distinct CDR3 sequences, roughly an eighth of them seen only once. V dropped 6 bases and J dropped 3; count of bases not matched to a gene: 9. The CDR3 runs to 15 residues. Germline lookup yields CDR1 SQVTM and CDR2 ANQGSEA. Time point meaning: sample taken at primary tumor resection. The approximately 67 donors had untreated early-stage non-small cell lung cancer. This sample is drawn from a study of spatial heterogeneity in lung cancer. Overall study findings and caveats: Intratumoral expanded alpha and beta TCR counts were found to track tumor mutation counts. Tallies of expanded TCRs, which were sorted into ubiquitous and regional groups, correlated with counts of ubiquitous and regional nonsynonymous mutations, respectively.

The clonotype originates from a male donor with early-stage non-small cell lung cancer. The rearrangement uses TRBV29-1 and TRBJ2-1, with 9 bases identical to TRBD1. The input for sequencing was lung tumor tissue, taken at surgery. The CDR3 nucleotides are TGCAGCGTCCAGGGGGGACAGGGACTCTACAATGAGCAGTTCTTC. Its protein is CSVQGGQGLYNEQFF.